Listed below are T cell receptor beta chains from one sample, sequenced in a study of CD8+CD57+ T cells in acquired aplastic anemia. TCRdb redid the calling of the reads with MiXCR, one entry per CDR3 protein. The data show about 160,000 distinct CDR3 sequences, about 45% seen once. The material sequenced was sorted CD4+, CD8+, or CD8+CD57+ T cells (not recorded which) from PBMCs. The receptor set was obtained from a human donor with aplastic anemia. CDR3s include the opening cysteine and the closing phenylalanine or tryptophan. A D gene is named only where the DNA matches it firmly. Not every row has a clone size; where given, it reads once, few, many or a size class.

- | TRBJ1-6 | TRBV27 | - | CASSLSRVRGSWNSPLHF | TGTGCCAGCAGTTTATCCAGGGTCAGGGGTTCTTGGAATTCACCCCTCCACTTT
- | TRBJ1-4 | TRBV2 | - | CASSEAMEVSEKLFF | TGTGCCAGCAGTGAAGCGATGGAGGTCAGTGAAAAACTGTTTTTT
many | TRBJ2-3 | TRBV10-3 | - | CAISEGAGRTDTQYF | TGTGCCATCAGTGAGGGAGCGGGCCGCACAGATACGCAGTATTTT
- | TRBJ1-1 | TRBV15 | - | CATSGDQAGPGGTEAFF | TGTGCCACCAGCGGAGATCAAGCAGGTCCGGGGGGCACTGAAGCTTTCTTT
once | TRBJ2-1 | TRBV25-1 | TRBD2 | CASSLAGGEYNEQFF | TGTGCCAGCAGTCTAGCGGGAGGGGAGTACAATGAGCAGTTCTTC
- | TRBJ1-2 | TRBV29-1 | TRBD1 | CSVQGGSGNGYTF | TGCAGCGTCCAAGGGGGCAGTGGGAATGGCTACACCTTC
few | TRBJ1-2 | TRBV29-1 | - | CSDRTLGGYTF | TGCAGCGATAGGACATTAGGCGGCTACACCTTC
- | TRBJ2-3 | TRBV29-1 | - | CSVGSGDTQYF | TGCAGCGTTGGGTCTGGGGATACGCAGTATTTT
- | TRBJ1-1 | TRBV5-6 | TRBD1 | CASSWGGQGGFTEAFF | TGTGCCAGCAGCTGGGGAGGACAGGGCGGTTTCACTGAAGCTTTCTTT
many | TRBJ2-1 | TRBV7-8 | TRBD2 | CASSFYLAGGPNEQFF | TGTGCCAGCAGCTTCTACCTAGCGGGAGGGCCCAATGAGCAGTTCTTC
- | TRBJ2-7 | TRBV7-9 | TRBD1 | CASSSGQGAKEQYF | TGTGCCAGCAGCTCGGGACAGGGGGCGAAAGAGCAGTACTTC
- | TRBJ1-5 | TRBV25-1 | TRBD1 | CASSDPGQMTSNQPQHF | TGTGCCAGCAGTGATCCGGGACAGATGACTAGCAATCAGCCCCAGCATTTT
- | TRBJ2-7 | TRBV13 | - | CASSQEGISYEQYF | TGTGCCAGCAGCCAAGAAGGGATCTCCTACGAGCAGTACTTC
many | TRBJ2-5 | TRBV7-7 | - | CASSLAGGLQETQYF | TGTGCCAGCAGCCTAGCCGGGGGGCTTCAAGAGACCCAGTACTTC
many | TRBJ2-3 | TRBV6-1 | - | CASRSLGSTDTQYF | TGTGCCAGCAGGTCACTAGGGAGCACAGATACGCAGTATTTT
many | TRBJ1-2 | TRBV6-1 | - | CASHSSNYYGYTF | TGTGCCAGCCACAGCTCAAACTACTATGGCTACACCTTC
- | TRBJ1-2 | TRBV12-3/TRBV12-4 | - | CASSSQGYGYTF | TGTGCCAGCAGTTCACAGGGCTATGGCTACACCTTC
once | TRBJ1-4 | TRBV20-1 | - | CSAEKLFF | TGCAGTGCCGAAAAACTGTTTTTT
- | TRBJ2-4 | TRBV19 | - | CASNPDREGENIQYF | TGTGCCAGTAACCCGGACAGGGAGGGCGAAAACATTCAGTACTTC
- | TRBJ2-1 | TRBV19 | TRBD1 | CASSIETGNNEQFF | TGTGCCAGTAGTATAGAGACAGGGAACAATGAGCAGTTCTTC
- | TRBJ2-1 | TRBV19 | TRBD2 | CASSTNSGGMNEQFF | TGTGCCAGTAGTACGAATAGCGGGGGGATGAATGAGCAGTTCTTC
- | TRBJ1-2 | TRBV2 | - | CASSADSFGRGYGYTF | TGTGCCAGCAGTGCTGACAGTTTTGGTAGGGGCTATGGCTACACCTTC
- | TRBJ2-2 | TRBV2 | - | CASKRPTNTGELFF | TGTGCCAGCAAACGGCCCACGAACACCGGGGAGCTGTTTTTT
many | TRBJ2-7 | TRBV4-3 | TRBD2 | CASSQELATHYEQYF | TGTGCCAGCAGCCAGGAACTAGCGACGCACTACGAGCAGTACTTC
- | TRBJ2-1 | TRBV7-6 | TRBD2 | CASSSASTSGRAGNEQFF | TGTGCCAGCAGCTCAGCCTCGACTAGCGGGAGGGCCGGCAATGAGCAGTTCTTC
many | TRBJ1-2 | TRBV24-1 | - | CATSRGGRSYTF | TGTGCCACCAGCCGGGGCGGCAGGAGCTACACCTTC
- | TRBJ2-5 | TRBV10-2 | - | CASSSLRETQYF | TGCGCCAGCAGTAGTCTTAGGGAGACCCAGTACTTC
- | TRBJ1-2 | TRBV6-1 | - | CASSEGGGVGYGYTF | TGTGCCAGCAGTGAAGGTGGGGGGGTGGGCTATGGCTACACCTTC